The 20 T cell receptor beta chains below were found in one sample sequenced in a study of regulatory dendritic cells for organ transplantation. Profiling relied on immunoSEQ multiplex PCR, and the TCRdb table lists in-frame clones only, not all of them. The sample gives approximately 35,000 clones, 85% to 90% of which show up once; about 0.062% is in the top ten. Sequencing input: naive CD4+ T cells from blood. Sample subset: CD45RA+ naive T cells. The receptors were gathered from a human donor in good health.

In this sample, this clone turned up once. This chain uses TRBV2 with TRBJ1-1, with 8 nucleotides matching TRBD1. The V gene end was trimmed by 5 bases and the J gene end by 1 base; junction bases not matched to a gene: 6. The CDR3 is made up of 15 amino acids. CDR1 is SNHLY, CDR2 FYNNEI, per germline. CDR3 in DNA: TGTGCCAGCAGTCCTAGGACAGGGCCGAACACTGAAGCTTTCTTT. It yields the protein CASSPRTGPNTEAFF.

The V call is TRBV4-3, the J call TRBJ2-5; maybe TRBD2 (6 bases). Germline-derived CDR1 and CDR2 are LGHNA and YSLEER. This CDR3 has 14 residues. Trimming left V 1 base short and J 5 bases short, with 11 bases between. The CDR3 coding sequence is TGCGCCAGCAGCCAAGTCGGCGGAGGGGAGACCCAGTACTTC. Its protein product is CASSQVGGGETQYF.

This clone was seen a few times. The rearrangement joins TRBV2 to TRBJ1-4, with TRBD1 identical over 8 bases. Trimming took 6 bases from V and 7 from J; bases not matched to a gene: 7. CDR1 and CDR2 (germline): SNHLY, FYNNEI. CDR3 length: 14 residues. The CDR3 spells CASSRDRSGEKLFF. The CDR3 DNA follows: TGTGCCAGCAGCCGGGACAGGTCAGGTGAAAAACTGTTTTTT.

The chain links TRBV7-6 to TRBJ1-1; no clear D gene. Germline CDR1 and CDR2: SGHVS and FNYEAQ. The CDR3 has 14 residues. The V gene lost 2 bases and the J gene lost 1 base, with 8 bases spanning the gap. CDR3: CASSLYPTNTEAFF. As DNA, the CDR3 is TGTGCCAGCAGCTTATACCCAACGAACACTGAAGCTTTCTTT.

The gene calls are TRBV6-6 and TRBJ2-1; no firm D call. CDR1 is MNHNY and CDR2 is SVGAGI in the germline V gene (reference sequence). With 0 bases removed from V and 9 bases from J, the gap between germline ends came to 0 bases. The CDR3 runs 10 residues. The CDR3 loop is CASSYSEQFF. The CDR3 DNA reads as TGTGCCAGCAGTTACTCTGAGCAGTTCTTC.

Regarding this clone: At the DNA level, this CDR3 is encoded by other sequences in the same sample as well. The CDR3 loop reads CASSLTGDSYNEQFF. The CDR3 DNA is TGTGCCAGCAGCTTAACGGGGGACTCCTACAATGAGCAGTTCTTC. V and J are TRBV7-3 and TRBJ2-1; D assignment may be TRBD1 or TRBD2 (5 bases each). This CDR3 is 15 amino acids long. The V and J ends lost 0 bases and 0 bases respectively, with 6 bases between them. CDR1 and CDR2 from the germline V gene are SGHTA and FQGTGA.

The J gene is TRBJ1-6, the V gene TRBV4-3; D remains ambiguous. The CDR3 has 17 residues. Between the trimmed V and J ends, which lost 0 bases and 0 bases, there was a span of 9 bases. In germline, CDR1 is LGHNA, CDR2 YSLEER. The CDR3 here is CASSQDSSSSYNSPLHF. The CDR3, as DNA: TGCGCCAGCAGCCAAGATTCTAGCAGCTCCTATAATTCACCCCTCCACTTT.

For the CDR3, the DNA is TGTGCCAGCAGTGAACTCTCGGGGGGATCCACTGAAGCTTTCTTT. It specifies CASSELSGGSTEAFF. The rearrangement links TRBV2 to TRBJ1-1; D may be TRBD1 (5 bases). The CDR3 covers 15 residues. With 2 bases removed from V and 4 bases from J, the gap between germline ends came to 14 bases. Germline V CDR1 and CDR2: SNHLY, FYNNEI.

The CDR3 coding sequence is TGTGCCAGCAGCTTTAAAGAGACCCAGTACTTC. Translation gives CASSFKETQYF. V gene TRBV7-6 combines with J gene TRBJ2-5; unclear D gene. The CDR3 is 11 amino acids. V was trimmed by 3 bases and J by 3 bases, leaving 2 bases between them. CDR1 is SGHVS and CDR2 is FNYEAQ in the germline V gene. The full variable domain, rest sourced from reference TRBV7-6 and TRBJ2-5, is GAGVSQSPRYKVTKRGQDVALRCDPISGHVSLYWYRQALGQGPEFLTYFNYEAQQDKSGLPNDRFSAERPEGSISTLTIQRTEQRDSAMYRCASSFKETQYFGPGTRLLVL.

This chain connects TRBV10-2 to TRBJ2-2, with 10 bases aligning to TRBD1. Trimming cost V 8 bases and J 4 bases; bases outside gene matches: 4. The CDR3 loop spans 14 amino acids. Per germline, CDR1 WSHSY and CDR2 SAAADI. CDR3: CASRQGASTGELFF. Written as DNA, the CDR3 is TGCGCCAGCCGACAGGGGGCGAGCACCGGGGAGCTGTTTTTT.

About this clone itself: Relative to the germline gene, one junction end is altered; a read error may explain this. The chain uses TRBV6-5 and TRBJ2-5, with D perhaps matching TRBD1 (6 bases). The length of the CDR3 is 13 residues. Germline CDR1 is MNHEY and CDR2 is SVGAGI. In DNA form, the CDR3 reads TGTGCCAGCAGTCCTTTACAGGGAGAGGCCCAGTACTTC. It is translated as CASSPLQGEAQYF.

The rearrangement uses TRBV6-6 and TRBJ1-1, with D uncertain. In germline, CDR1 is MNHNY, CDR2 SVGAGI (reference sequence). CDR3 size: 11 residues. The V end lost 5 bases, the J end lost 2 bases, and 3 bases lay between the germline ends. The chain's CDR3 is CASSGNTEAFF. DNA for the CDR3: TGTGCCAGCAGTGGAAACACTGAAGCTTTCTTT.

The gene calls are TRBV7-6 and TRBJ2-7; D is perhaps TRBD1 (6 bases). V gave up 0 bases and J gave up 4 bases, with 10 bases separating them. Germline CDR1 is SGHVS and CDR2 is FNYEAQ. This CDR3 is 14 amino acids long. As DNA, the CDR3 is TGTGCCAGCAGCTTAGCAGAGGGGGTATACGAGCAGTACTTC. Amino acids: CASSLAEGVYEQYF.

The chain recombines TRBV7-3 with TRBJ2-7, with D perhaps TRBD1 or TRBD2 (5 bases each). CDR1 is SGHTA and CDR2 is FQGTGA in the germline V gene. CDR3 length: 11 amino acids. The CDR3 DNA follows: TGTGAGTTCCCGGGGCTAAGGGAGCAGTACTTC. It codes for CEFPGLREQYF.

CDR3 loop: CASSPSGTGGDTGELFF. For the CDR3, the DNA is TGTGCCAGCAGCCCGAGCGGGACAGGGGGCGACACCGGGGAGCTGTTTTTT. The V call is TRBV4-2, the J call TRBJ2-2; 12 nucleotides align to TRBD1. V trimming: 4 bases; J trimming: 3 bases; junction bases outside the gene matches: 6. Looked up from germline, CDR1 is LGHNA and CDR2 is YNFKEQ. CDR3 length: 17 amino acids.

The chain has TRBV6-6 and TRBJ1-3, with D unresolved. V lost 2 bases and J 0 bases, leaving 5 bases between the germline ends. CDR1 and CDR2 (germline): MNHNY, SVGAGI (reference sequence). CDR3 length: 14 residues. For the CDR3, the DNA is TGTGCCAGCAGTTACAAGGGCTCTGGAAACACCATATATTTT. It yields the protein CASSYKGSGNTIYF.

In DNA form, the CDR3 reads TGTGCCAGCAGTGCCGGACTAGCGGGGGGAATGGTGTTCTTC. This gives the protein CASSAGLAGGMVFF. This chain joins TRBV2 and TRBJ2-1; TRBD2 aligns across 14 bases. The CDR3 length is 14 residues. The germline V gene encodes CDR1 SNHLY and CDR2 FYNNEI. V trimming: 4 bases; J trimming: 15 bases; junction bases outside the gene matches: 8. Variable domain in full (rest from reference TRBV2 and TRBJ2-1): EPEVTQTPSHQVTQMGQEVILRCVPISNHLYFYWYRQILGQKVEFLVSFYNNEISEKSEIFDDQFSVERPDGSNFTLKIRSTKLEDSAMYFCASSAGLAGGMVFFGPGTRLTVL.

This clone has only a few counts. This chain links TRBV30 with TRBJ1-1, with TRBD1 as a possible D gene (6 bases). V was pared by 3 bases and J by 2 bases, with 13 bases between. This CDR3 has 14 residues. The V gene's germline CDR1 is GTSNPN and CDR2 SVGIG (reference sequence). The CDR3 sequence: CAWSFGQPNTEAFF. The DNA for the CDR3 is TGTGCCTGGAGCTTCGGACAGCCAAACACTGAAGCTTTCTTT.

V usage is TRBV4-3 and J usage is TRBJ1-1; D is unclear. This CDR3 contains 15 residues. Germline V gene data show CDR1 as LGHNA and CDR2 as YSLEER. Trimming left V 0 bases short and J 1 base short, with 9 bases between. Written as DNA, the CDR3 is TGCGCCAGCAGCCAAGATTACAGCGGGAACACTGAAGCTTTCTTT. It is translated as CASSQDYSGNTEAFF.

CDR3 DNA: TGTGCCAGCAGTTACTCCGCTCTCGCGGGCAATGAGCAGTTCTTC. This sequence encodes CASSYSALAGNEQFF. The gene calls are TRBV6-6 and TRBJ2-1; a possible D gene is TRBD2 (5 bases). The CDR3 is 15 residues long. Trimming shortened V by 0 bases and J by 6 bases, and 12 bases separated the two germline ends. CDR1 and CDR2 from the germline V gene are MNHNY and SVGAGI (reference sequence).